Below, 15 T cell receptor beta chains from the same sample are listed, as sequenced in a study of cytomegalovirus exposure and HLA in healthy donors. Amplification used 60 Vbeta primers and 13 Jbeta primers. Assay used: immunoSEQ multiplex PCR; TCRdb lists only in-frame clones, some missing. The sample yields 150,000 to 180,000 clones, approximately 80% seen once. Sequenced sample: PBMCs. All receptors derive from a man aged 30-40 years in good health and CMV-seropositive.

V is TRBV4-2 and J is TRBJ2-2; 10 nucleotides line up with TRBD2. V shed 5 bases, J shed 6 bases, and the junction held 12 bases outside the gene matches. CDR1 and CDR2 from the germline V gene are LGHNA and YNFKEQ. This CDR3 is 17 amino acids long. CDR3 sequence (DNA): TGTGCCAGCAGCTACAAGTCTAGCGGGAGTGGTGCCGGGGAGCTGTTTTTT. Amino acid sequence: CASSYKSSGSGAGELFF.

This clone showed up just once. The chain uses TRBV19 and TRBJ1-5; D remains unclear. Germline-derived CDR1 and CDR2 are LNHDA and SQIVND (reference sequence). Between the trimmed V and J ends, which lost 7 bases and 0 bases, there was a span of 10 bases. The CDR3 runs 14 residues. CDR3 bases: TGTGCCAGTAAAGGCAGGAATAGCAATCAGCCCCAGCATTTT. This encodes CASKGRNSNQPQHF.

V is TRBV6-5 and J is TRBJ2-1; D may be TRBD2 (6 bases). Trimming removed 0 bases at V and 4 bases at J, with 10 bases between. Germline loops: CDR1 MNHEY, CDR2 SVGAGI. The CDR3 length is 15 residues. The CDR3 is CASSYSKGTYNEQFF. For the CDR3, the DNA is TGTGCCAGCAGTTACTCGAAAGGGACTTACAATGAGCAGTTCTTC.

The rearrangement joins TRBV29-1 to TRBJ2-1; 7 bases agree with TRBD2. Germline assignment: CDR1 SQVTM and CDR2 ANQGSEA. V was pared by 4 bases and J by 7 bases, with 10 bases of the junction left unmatched. The CDR3 covers 14 residues. CDR3 in amino acids: CSVGGSGYGNEQFF. The CDR3 region has the DNA TGCAGCGTTGGAGGTAGCGGGTATGGTAATGAGCAGTTCTTC.

The rearrangement links TRBV5-4 to TRBJ2-2; TRBD2 might be the D (6 bases). The germline gives CDR1 SGHNT, CDR2 YYREEE (reference sequence). V lost 1 base to trimming and J lost 6 bases, with 13 bases between them. This CDR3 is built from 15 residues. CDR3 residues: CASSLIGGSSGELFF. CDR3 nucleotide sequence: TGTGCCAGCAGCTTGATTGGGGGGTCATCCGGGGAGCTGTTTTTT.

The chain couples TRBV10-3 to TRBJ1-4; 7 nucleotides line up with TRBD1. The CDR3 sequence is 14 residues long. Losses at the gene ends were 6 bases for V and 3 bases for J; bases not matched to a gene: 4. The V gene's germline CDR1 is ENHRY and CDR2 SYGVKD. As DNA, the CDR3 is TGTGCCATCAGGGGGGACAGATCTAATGAAAAACTGTTTTTT. This encodes CAIRGDRSNEKLFF.

The rearrangement links TRBV28 to TRBJ1-3; 8 bases align to TRBD1. V lost 6 bases and J lost 3; bases outside the gene matches: 4. The germline V gene encodes CDR1 MDHEN and CDR2 SYDVKM. This CDR3 spans 14 amino acids. The CDR3 DNA sequence: TGTGCCAGCAGAGGAACAGGGGGTGGAAACACCATATATTTT. This encodes CASRGTGGGNTIYF.

The chain carries TRBV29-1 and TRBJ2-1; weak D call: TRBD1 (6 bases). There are 13 residues in the CDR3. Trimming took off 3 bases at V and 4 bases at J, with 10 bases between the two ends. Germline CDR1 SQVTM, CDR2 ANQGSEA. In DNA, the CDR3 is TGCAGCGTTGATGGGACACCTTACAATGAGCAGTTCTTC. Protein sequence: CSVDGTPYNEQFF.

This clone showed up just a few times. V and J are TRBV28 and TRBJ2-7, with TRBD2 identical over 9 bases. Germline values: CDR1 MDHEN, CDR2 SYDVKM. V was pared by 5 bases and J by 2 bases, with 10 bases of the junction left unmatched. The length of the CDR3 is 16 residues. CDR3 nucleotide sequence: TGTGCCAGCAGTCGGAAGACTAGCGGATTGACCTACGAGCAGTACTTC. Protein: CASSRKTSGLTYEQYF. The entire variable domain, with the rest obtained from reference TRBV28 and TRBJ2-7, is as follows: DVKVTQSSRYLVKRTGEKVFLECVQDMDHENMFWYRQDPGLGLRLIYFSYDVKMKEKGDIPEGYSVSREKKERFSLILESASTNQTSMYLCASSRKTSGLTYEQYFGPGTRLTVT.

V is TRBV19 and J is TRBJ1-1, with D possibly TRBD1 on 5 matching bases. V shed 7 bases and J shed 3 bases, with 12 bases lying between them. CDR1 LNHDA and CDR2 SQIVND come from the germline V gene (reference sequence). The length of the CDR3 is 13 residues. The CDR3 is CASTRSRDTEAFF. In DNA, the CDR3 is TGTGCCAGTACCCGGAGCAGGGACACTGAAGCTTTCTTT.

J is TRBJ2-2 and V is TRBV10-3, with TRBD2 matching over 9 bases. The CDR3 length is 17 residues. The junction had 7 bases not matched to a gene; V was cut back by 2 bases and J by 3 bases. Germline V lookup: CDR1 ENHRY, CDR2 SYGVKD. Here the CDR3 DNA reads TGTGCCATCAGTGAGGTAGCGGGAGAAGGGTACACCGGGGAGCTGTTTTTT. Its protein is CAISEVAGEGYTGELFF.

V and J are TRBV19 and TRBJ2-1; 9 bases match TRBD2. With 5 bases clipped from V and 5 bases from J, the junction kept 7 bases outside the gene matches. CDR3 length: 15 residues. Germline V gives CDR1 LNHDA, CDR2 SQIVND (reference sequence). CDR3 in DNA: TGTGCCAGTAGTCCCCTAGCGGGAATCGACAATGAGCAGTTCTTC. It translates to CASSPLAGIDNEQFF.

V and J are TRBV6-1 and TRBJ2-5, with 7 positions matching TRBD2. The length of the CDR3 is 15 residues. The germline CDR1 and CDR2 sequences are MNHNS and SASEGT. V shed 8 bases and J 3 bases; nucleotides not matched to a gene: 12. CDR3 in amino acids: CASGSEGLAEETQYF. CDR3 nucleotides: TGTGCCAGCGGATCCGAGGGGCTAGCGGAAGAGACCCAGTACTTC.

V and J are TRBV6-6 and TRBJ2-1; 9 bases are shared with TRBD1. Unmatched junction bases numbered 10, after V lost 5 bases and J lost 8 bases. CDR1 and CDR2 (germline): MNHNY, SVGAGI (reference sequence). The length of the CDR3 is 15 residues. Here the CDR3 DNA reads TGTGCCAGCAGTCTACAGGGGGCGCTTGGGGATGAGCAGTTCTTC. Translation: CASSLQGALGDEQFF.

The CDR3 DNA reads TGTGCCAGCAGACCGGGGGACAGGGAGGATCAGCCCCAGCATTTT. This codes for CASRPGDREDQPQHF. The chain joins TRBV27 to TRBJ1-5, with 9 positions matching TRBD1. The J segment lost 5 bases and the V segment lost 6 bases, leaving 8 bases of the junction unmatched. This CDR3 region has 15 residues. Germline values: CDR1 MNHEY, CDR2 SMNVEV (reference sequence).